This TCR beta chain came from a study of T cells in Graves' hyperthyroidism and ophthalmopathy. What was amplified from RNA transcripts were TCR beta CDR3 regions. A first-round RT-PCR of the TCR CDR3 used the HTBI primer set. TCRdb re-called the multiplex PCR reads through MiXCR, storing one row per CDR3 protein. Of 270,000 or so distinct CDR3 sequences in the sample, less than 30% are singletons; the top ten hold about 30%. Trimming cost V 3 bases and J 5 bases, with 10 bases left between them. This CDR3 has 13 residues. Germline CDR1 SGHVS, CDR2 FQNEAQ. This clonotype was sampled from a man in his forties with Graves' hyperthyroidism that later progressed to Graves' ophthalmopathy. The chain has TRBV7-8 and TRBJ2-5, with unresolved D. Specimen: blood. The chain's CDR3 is CASSLTGWETQYF. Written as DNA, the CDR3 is TGTGCCAGCAGCTTGACGGGCTGGGAGACCCAGTACTTC.